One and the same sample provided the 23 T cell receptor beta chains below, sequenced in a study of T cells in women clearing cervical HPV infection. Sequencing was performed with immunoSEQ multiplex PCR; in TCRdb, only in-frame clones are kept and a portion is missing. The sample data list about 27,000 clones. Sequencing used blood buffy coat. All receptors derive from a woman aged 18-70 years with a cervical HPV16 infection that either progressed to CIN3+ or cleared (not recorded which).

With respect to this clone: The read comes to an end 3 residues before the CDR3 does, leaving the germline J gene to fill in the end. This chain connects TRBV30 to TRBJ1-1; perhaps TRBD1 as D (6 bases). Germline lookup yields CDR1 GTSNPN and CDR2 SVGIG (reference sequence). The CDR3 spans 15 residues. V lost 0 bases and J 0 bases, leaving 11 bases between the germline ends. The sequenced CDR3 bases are TGTGCCTGGAGTGTGGACAGTTGGATGAACACTGAA. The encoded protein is CAWSVDSWMNTE. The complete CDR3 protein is CAWSVDSWMNTEAFF.

The sequenced CDR3 bases are TGCGCCAGCTCCACGGCCGCCGCTAGCGGGGTATACGAG. It translates to CASSTAAASGVYE. The complete CDR3 protein is CASSTAAASGVYEQYF. V and J are TRBV5-1 and TRBJ2-7; TRBD2 matches 9 bases. With the read ending 3 residues before the CDR3 end, the germline J gene is used to fill in that end. The V and J ends lost 7 bases and 4 bases, in that order; junction bases with no gene match: 15. Germline V CDR1 and CDR2: SGHRS, YFSETQ. The CDR3 runs 16 residues.

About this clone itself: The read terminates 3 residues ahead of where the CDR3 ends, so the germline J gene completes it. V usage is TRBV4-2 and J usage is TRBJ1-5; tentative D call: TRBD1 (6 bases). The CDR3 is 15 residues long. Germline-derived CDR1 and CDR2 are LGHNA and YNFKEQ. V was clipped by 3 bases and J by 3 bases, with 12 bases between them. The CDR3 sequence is CASSQNRATNQPQHF. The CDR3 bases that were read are TGTGCCAGCAGCCAGAACAGGGCCACCAATCAGCCC.

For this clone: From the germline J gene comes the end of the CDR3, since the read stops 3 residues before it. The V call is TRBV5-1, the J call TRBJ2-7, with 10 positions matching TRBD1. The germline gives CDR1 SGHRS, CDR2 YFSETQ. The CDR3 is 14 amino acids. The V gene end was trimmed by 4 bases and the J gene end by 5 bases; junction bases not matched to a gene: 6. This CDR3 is CASSTTGGPHEQYF. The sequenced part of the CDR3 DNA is TGCGCCAGCAGCACGACAGGGGGCCCCCACGAG.

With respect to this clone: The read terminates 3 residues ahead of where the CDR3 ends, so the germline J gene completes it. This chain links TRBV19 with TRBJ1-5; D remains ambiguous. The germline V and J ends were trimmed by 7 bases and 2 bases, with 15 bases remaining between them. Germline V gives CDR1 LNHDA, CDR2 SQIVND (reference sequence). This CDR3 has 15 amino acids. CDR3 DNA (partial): TGTGCCAGTAAAGAGAACCAACGGGGCAATCAGCCC. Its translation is CASKENQRGNQP. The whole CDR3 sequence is CASKENQRGNQPQHF. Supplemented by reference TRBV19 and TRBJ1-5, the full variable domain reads DGGITQSPKYLFRKEGQNVTLSCEQNLNHDAMYWYRQDPGQGLRLIYYSQIVNDFQKGDIAEGYSVSREKKESFPLTVTSAQKNPTAFYLCASKENQRGNQPQHFGDGTRLSIL.

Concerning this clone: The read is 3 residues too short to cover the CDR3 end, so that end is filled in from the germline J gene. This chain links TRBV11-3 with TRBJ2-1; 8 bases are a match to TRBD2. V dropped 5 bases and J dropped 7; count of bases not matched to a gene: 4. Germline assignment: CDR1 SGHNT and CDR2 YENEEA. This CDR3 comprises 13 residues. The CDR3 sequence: CASSMSSGNEQFF. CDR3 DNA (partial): TGTGCCAGCAGCATGTCTAGCGGGAATGAG.

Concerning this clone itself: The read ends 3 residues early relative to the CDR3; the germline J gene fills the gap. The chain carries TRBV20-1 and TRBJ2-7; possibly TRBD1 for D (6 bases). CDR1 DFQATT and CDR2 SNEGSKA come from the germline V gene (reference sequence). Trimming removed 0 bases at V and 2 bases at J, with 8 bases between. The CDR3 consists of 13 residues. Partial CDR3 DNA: TGCAGTGCTAGAGATCACAGGGCCTACGAG. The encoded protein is CSARDHRAYE. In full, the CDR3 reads CSARDHRAYEQYF.

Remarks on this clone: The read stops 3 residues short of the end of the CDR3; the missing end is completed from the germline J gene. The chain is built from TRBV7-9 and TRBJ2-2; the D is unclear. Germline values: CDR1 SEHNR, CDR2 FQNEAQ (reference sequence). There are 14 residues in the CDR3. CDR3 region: CASSLSAPNEKLFF. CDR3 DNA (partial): TGTGCCAGCAGCTTATCCGCGCCCAATGAAAAG.

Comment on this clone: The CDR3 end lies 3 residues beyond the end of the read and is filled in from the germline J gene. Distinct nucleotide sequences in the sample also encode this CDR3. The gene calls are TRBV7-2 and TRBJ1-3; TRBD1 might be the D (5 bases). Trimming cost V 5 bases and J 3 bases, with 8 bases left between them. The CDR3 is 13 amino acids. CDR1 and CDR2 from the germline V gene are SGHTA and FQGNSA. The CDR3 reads CASSEGLGNTIYF. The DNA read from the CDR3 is TGTGCCAGCAGCGAGGGACTTGGAAACACC.

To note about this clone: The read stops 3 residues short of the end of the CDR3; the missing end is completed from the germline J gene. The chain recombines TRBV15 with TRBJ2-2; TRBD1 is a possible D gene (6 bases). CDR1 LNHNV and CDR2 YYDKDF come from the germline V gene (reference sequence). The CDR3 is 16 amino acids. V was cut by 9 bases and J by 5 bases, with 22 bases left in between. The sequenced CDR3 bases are TGTGCCACGGAAGATGGTGGGGGCTTGGTAACCGGGGAG. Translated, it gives CATEDGGGLVTGE. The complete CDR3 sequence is CATEDGGGLVTGELFF.

CDR3 DNA (partial): TGCAGCGCCGACAGGACAGGGCGGAACACTGAA. Amino acid sequence: CSADRTGRNTE. The full CDR3 is CSADRTGRNTEAFF. V usage is TRBV29-1 and J usage is TRBJ1-1; 8 bases agree with TRBD1. The CDR3 is cut off 3 residues early in the read; its end comes from the germline J gene. Germline loops: CDR1 SQVTM, CDR2 ANQGSEA. Germline trimming cut 7 bases from V and 1 base from J; bases unmatched to any gene: 8. The CDR3 is 14 residues long.

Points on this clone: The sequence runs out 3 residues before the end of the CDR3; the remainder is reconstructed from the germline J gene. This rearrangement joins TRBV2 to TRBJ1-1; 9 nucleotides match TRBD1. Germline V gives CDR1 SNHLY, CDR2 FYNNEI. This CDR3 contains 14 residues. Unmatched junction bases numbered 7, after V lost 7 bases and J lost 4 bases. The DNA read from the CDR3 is TGTGCCAGCACCCCTGGACAGGGGTTCACTGAA. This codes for CASTPGQGFTE. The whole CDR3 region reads CASTPGQGFTEAFF.

The part of the CDR3 DNA that was read is TGCAGTGCTAGAGAAGTGGGGGGGGTCGGTTCGACTGAA. This sequence encodes CSAREVGGVGSTE. The full-length CDR3 reads as CSAREVGGVGSTEAFF. This chain uses TRBV20-1 with TRBJ1-1; D possibly corresponds to TRBD1 (5 bases). Read coverage stops 3 residues before the CDR3 terminus; the germline J gene supplies the remainder. The CDR3 sequence is 16 residues long. Trimming cost V 0 bases and J 5 bases, with 19 bases left between them. Germline values: CDR1 DFQATT, CDR2 SNEGSKA (reference sequence).

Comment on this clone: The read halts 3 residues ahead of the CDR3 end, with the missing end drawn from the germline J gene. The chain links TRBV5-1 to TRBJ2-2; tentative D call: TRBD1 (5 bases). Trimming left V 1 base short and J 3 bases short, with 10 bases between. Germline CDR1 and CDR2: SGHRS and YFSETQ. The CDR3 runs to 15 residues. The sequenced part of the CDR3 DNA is TGCGCCAGCAGCTTGCAGGGTGTCTACACCGGGGAG. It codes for CASSLQGVYTGE. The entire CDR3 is CASSLQGVYTGELFF.

The CDR3 DNA, read in part, is TGTGCCAGTAGTAGAGGGTCCCCCTCGGAAGATACG. This encodes CASSRGSPSEDT. The whole CDR3 is CASSRGSPSEDTQYF. The chain employs TRBV19 and TRBJ2-3, with D maybe TRBD2 (5 bases). The CDR3 extends 3 residues past the end of the read, so its final part is completed from the germline J gene. Germline CDR1 and CDR2: LNHDA and SQIVND (reference sequence). The CDR3 runs 15 residues. The V and J ends lost 4 bases and 5 bases respectively, with 16 bases between them.

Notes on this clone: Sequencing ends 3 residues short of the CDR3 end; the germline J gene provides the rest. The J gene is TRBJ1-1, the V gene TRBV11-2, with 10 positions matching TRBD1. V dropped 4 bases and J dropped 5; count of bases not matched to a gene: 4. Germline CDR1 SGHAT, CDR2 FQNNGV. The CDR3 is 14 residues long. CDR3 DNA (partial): TGTGCCAGCAGCTCTGGACAGGGGGTGACTGAA. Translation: CASSSGQGVTE. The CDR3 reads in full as CASSSGQGVTEAFF.

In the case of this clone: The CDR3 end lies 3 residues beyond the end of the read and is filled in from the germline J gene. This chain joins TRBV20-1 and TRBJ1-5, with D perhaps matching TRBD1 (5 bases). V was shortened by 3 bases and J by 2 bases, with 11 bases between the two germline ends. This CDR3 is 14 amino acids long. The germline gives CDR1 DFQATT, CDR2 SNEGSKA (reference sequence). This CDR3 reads CSARAGGGNQPQHF. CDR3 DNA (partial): TGCAGTGCTAGGGCGGGGGGAGGCAATCAGCCC.

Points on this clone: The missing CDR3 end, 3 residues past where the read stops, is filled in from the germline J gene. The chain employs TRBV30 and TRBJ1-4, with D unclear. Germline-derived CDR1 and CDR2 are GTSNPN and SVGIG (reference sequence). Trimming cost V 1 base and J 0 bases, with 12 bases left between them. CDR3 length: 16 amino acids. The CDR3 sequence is CAWSEEQRATNEKLFF. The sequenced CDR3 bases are TGTGCCTGGAGTGAGGAACAGAGAGCAACTAATGAAAAA.

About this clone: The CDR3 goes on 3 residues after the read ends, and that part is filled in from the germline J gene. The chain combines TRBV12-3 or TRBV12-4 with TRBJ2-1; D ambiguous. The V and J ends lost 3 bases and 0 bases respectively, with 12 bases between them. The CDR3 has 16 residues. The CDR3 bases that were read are TGTGCCAGCAGTTTTCCCTATCTGAGCTCCTACAATGAG. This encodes CASSFPYLSSYNE. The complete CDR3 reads CASSFPYLSSYNEQFF.

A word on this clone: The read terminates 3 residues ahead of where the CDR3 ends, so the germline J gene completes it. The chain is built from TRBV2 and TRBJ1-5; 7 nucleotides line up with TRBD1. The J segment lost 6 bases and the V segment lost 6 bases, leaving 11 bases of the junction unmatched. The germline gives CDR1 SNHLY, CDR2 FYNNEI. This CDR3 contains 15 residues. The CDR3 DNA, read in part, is TGTGCCAGCAGAGAACAGACAGGGATCGGTCAGCCC. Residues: CASREQTGIGQP. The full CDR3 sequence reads CASREQTGIGQPQHF.

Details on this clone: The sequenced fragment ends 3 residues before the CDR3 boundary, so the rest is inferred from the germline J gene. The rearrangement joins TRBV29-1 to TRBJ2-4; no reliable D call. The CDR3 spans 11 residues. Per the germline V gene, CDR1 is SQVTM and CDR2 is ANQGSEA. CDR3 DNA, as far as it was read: TGCAGCGTTGACGTTAACTATGGT. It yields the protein CSVDVNYG. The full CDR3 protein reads CSVDVNYGQYF.

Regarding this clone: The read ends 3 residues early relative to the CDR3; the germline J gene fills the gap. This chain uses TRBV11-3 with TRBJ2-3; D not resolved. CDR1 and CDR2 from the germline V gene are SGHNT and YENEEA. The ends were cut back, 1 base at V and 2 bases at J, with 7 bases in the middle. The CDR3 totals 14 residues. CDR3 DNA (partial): TGTGCCAGCAGCTTAGCACACACCACAGATACG. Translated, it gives CASSLAHTTDT. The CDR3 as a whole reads CASSLAHTTDTQYF. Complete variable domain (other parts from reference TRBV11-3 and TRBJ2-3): EAGVVQSPRYKIIEKKQPVAFWCNPISGHNTLYWYLQNLGQGPELLIRYENEEAVDDSQLPKDRFSAERLKGVDSTLKIQPAELGDSAVYLCASSLAHTTDTQYFGPGTRLTVL.

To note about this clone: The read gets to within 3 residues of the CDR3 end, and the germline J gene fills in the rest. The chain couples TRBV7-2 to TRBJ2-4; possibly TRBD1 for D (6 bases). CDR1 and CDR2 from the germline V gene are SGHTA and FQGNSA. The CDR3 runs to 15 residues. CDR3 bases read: TGTGCCAGCAGCCGTCCCGGGACACGGAACTATGGT. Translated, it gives CASSRPGTRNYG. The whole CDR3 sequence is CASSRPGTRNYGQYF.